This T cell receptor (beta chain) was recovered during a study of T-cell reconstitution after alpha-beta-depleted transplantation in children. Worth noting for this clonotype: Its specificity is unknown.

The V end lost 1 base, the J end lost 7 bases, and 8 bases lay between the germline ends. The CDR3 is 13 amino acids. Germline CDR1 reads ENHRY; CDR2 reads SYGVKD. Library preparation (for TCRbeta) was performed with unique molecular identifiers. TCRdb passed the PCR reads through MiXCR, listing each CDR3 protein once. The sample has roughly 400,000 distinct CDR3 sequences, roughly 44% seen once. General study results and limits: Expanded graft clones, several hundred of them, were reportedly the source of alpha-beta T cells about two months after transplant.

This sequence was found in a girl aged 2 to 10 with aplastic anemia, due to receive a stem cell transplant. This specimen consisted of PBMCs, obtained before TCRalphabeta/CD19-depleted stem cell transplant. This chain uses TRBV10-3 with TRBJ2-1; D is unresolved. DNA for the CDR3: TGTGCCATCAGTGAGTGGCCAGAAAATGAGCAGTTCTTC. It yields the protein CAISEWPENEQFF.